This T cell receptor (beta chain) was captured in a study of post-analysis software for immune sequencing data. Findings and caveats of the study: Controls' normalized Chao1 diversity significantly exceeded that of multiple sclerosis patients.

This clonotype was found once. Its antigen is still unknown. Unique molecular identifiers tagged the TCR beta cDNA libraries. The authors obtained roughly 500,000 cDNA molecules from approximately 0.95 to 9.8 million T cells. One entry per CDR3 protein results from TCRdb running MiXCR on the PCR reads. The table has fewer than 550,000 distinct CDR3 sequences, around 36% seen once. This sequence originates from a girl younger than 18 with multiple sclerosis. The sequenced sample was blood.

The CDR3 bases are TGTGCCAGCAGGCTGGGGTCTAGCGGATACAATGAGCAGTACTTC. Its translation: CASRLGSSGYNEQYF. The gene calls are TRBV6-1 and TRBJ2-1, with 7 positions matching TRBD2. The J call may be incorrect, as the DNA end agrees better with TRBJ2-7. This CDR3 is 15 amino acids long. Germline assignment: CDR1 MNHNS and CDR2 SASEGT.